Sequencing of this T cell receptor beta chain was carried out in a study of early T cells in non-severe SARS-CoV-2 infection. Study-level background: Sequenced material consisted of bulk RNA (from unsorted whole blood), and chains were unpaired.

CDR3 size: 16 residues. Trimming left V 2 bases short and J 0 bases short, with 9 bases between. Germline V CDR1 and CDR2: SGDLS, YYNGEE. General study findings and limits: Lookups in VDJdb leaned toward anti-spike CD8 responses and missed private and CD4 specificities.

This clonotype was counted between two and nine times. The antigen remains undetermined. Unique molecular identifiers were added to individual cDNA molecules. TCRdb independently ran MiXCR on the 5' RACE reads; one entry per CDR3 protein. The repertoire holds nearly 80,000 distinct CDR3 sequences, with 9.5% to 15% as singletons. The origin of this receptor is an adult who was a healthcare worker with PCR-confirmed SARS-CoV-2 infection or an uninfected control (not recorded which). The chain is built from TRBV9 and TRBJ1-6; D not resolved. The sequencing sample was made of whole blood. The CDR3 DNA sequence: TGTGCCAGCAGCGTGTTAGATCGCTCCTATAATTCACCCCTCCACTTT. Protein: CASSVLDRSYNSPLHF.